This is a list of T cell receptor beta chains from one sample in a study of regulatory T cells in long-lasting Graves disease. TCRdb reprocessed the multiplex PCR reads with MiXCR, giving one entry per CDR3 protein. The sample lists around 240,000 distinct CDR3 sequences, about 18% seen once, with about 14% in the top ten. The same sample was also studied in work on T cells in Graves' hyperthyroidism and ophthalmopathy.

The starting material was peripheral blood mononuclear cells (PBMCs), obtained at new diagnosis, from a patient treated with antithyroid drugs. The receptors were gathered from a woman younger than 45 with Graves disease. Both conserved end residues are part of each CDR3. The D gene is left open where the match is weak. Not all rows give a size; the values are once, few, many and, for expanded clones, a class.

TRBJ1-6 TRBV4-1 NA NA TGCGCCAGCAGCCAATTAATGAGGGTTTCACCCCTCCACTTT CASSQLMRVSPLHF
TRBJ1-6 TRBV12-3/TRBV12-4 TRBD1 many TGTGCCAGCAGTCCCGGGACAGGGCATAATTCACCCCTCCACTTT CASSPGTGHNSPLHF
TRBJ2-3 TRBV11-2 TRBD2 NA TGTGCCAGCAGCTTAGGGGGGACTAGCGGCACAGATACGCAGTATTTT CASSLGGTSGTDTQYF
TRBJ1-2 TRBV7-2 TRBD1 many TGTGCCAGCAGCTTAGCGGGACAGGGTGAGGGCTACACCTTC CASSLAGQGEGYTF
TRBJ1-1 TRBV18 NA medium-sized TGTGCCAGCTCTCGCCTTTGGCAGAACACTGAAGCTTTCTTT CASSRLWQNTEAFF
TRBJ2-1 TRBV6-2/TRBV6-3 NA many TGTGCCAGCAGTGAACCAGGGACTGACAATGAGCAGTTCTTC CASSEPGTDNEQFF
TRBJ1-6 TRBV19 NA many TGTGCCAGTAGTATAATGATTGTGGGACGGGCGAATTCACCCCTCCACTTT CASSIMIVGRANSPLHF
TRBJ2-7 TRBV6-1 TRBD1 many TGTGCCAGCAGCGGGCCGATGCGGGACAGGGGCTCGCGGGAGCAGTACTTC CASSGPMRDRGSREQYF
TRBJ1-1 TRBV5-4 NA NA TGTGCCAGCAGCTTGGTAGGAGCCCAAGCTTTCTTT CASSLVGAQAFF
TRBJ2-1 TRBV3-1 TRBD1 NA TGTGCCAGCAGACCGGGGGGATCAGGACAGGGGTATAATGAGCAGTTCTTC CASRPGGSGQGYNEQFF
TRBJ2-1 TRBV3-1 NA NA TGTGCCAGCAGCCAACGGGGGGCTAATGAGCAGTTCTTC CASSQRGANEQFF
TRBJ1-5 TRBV20-1 NA few TGCAGTGCTAGAGACCCCGGTGGTGGGAATCAGCCCCAGCATTTT CSARDPGGGNQPQHF
TRBJ1-5 TRBV7-2 NA many TGTGCCAGCAGCTTAGTTACAGGTGGCAATCAGCCCCAGCATTTT CASSLVTGGNQPQHF
TRBJ2-3 TRBV20-1 TRBD1 NA TGCAGTGCTAGAGCGGTTTACAGGGGAAGGGACACAGATACGCAGTATTTT CSARAVYRGRDTDTQYF
TRBJ2-2 TRBV3-1 NA many TGTGCCAGCAGTCACCCCCCCGGGGAGCTGTTTTTT CASSHPPGELFF
TRBJ1-1 TRBV3-1 NA many TGTGCCAGCAGCCAAGGGTGGACGGGGGTGTATAATGAAGCTTTCTTT CASSQGWTGVYNEAFF
TRBJ1-5 TRBV20-1 NA few TGCAGTGCTAGAGGCAAGGGAGGTCAGCCCCAGCATTTT CSARGKGGQPQHF
TRBJ1-4 TRBV2 NA many TGTGCCAGCACACAGGGCCCAGGGGAAAAACTGTTTTTT CASTQGPGEKLFF
TRBJ1-5 TRBV20-1 NA many TGCAGTGCTAGAAGAGGGCCGGTCAATCAGCCCCAGCATTTT CSARRGPVNQPQHF
TRBJ1-1 TRBV19 NA NA TGTGCCAGTAGTATGTTCGACACTGAAGCTTTCTTT CASSMFDTEAFF
TRBJ1-3 TRBV5-1 NA NA TGCGCCAGCAGCTTGGAGGGACTCTCTGGAAACACCATATATTTT CASSLEGLSGNTIYF
TRBJ1-5 TRBV11-2 NA NA TGTGCCAGCAGCGAGGAGGGCCAGCCCCAGCATTTT CASSEEGQPQHF
TRBJ1-2 TRBV7-9 TRBD1 NA TGTGCCAGCAGCTCCCGGGACAGGGGGCGCGACTATGGCTACACCTTC CASSSRDRGRDYGYTF
TRBJ1-1 TRBV28 NA many TGTGCCAGCAGTTTACCCCAGGGGAACACTGAAGCTTTCTTT CASSLPQGNTEAFF
TRBJ1-2 TRBV12-3/TRBV12-4 NA many TGTGCCAGCAGTTTACAGACAGGACCCTATGGCTACACCTTC CASSLQTGPYGYTF
TRBJ2-1 TRBV2 TRBD2 once TGTGCCAGCACACTCACTAGCGGGGGGCCCCATGAGCAGTTCTTC CASTLTSGGPHEQFF
TRBJ2-1 TRBV20-1 NA many TGCAGTGCTAGACAAGGGCACAATGAGCAGTTCTTC CSARQGHNEQFF
TRBJ1-6 TRBV6-5 NA NA TGTGCCAGCAGTTACCTAATTTCTAGGGGGAATTCACCCCTCCACTTT CASSYLISRGNSPLHF
TRBJ2-7 TRBV6-1 TRBD1 many TGTGCCAGCAGCGACAGGGGACACGAGCAGTACTTC CASSDRGHEQYF
TRBJ2-7 TRBV18 NA few TGTGCCAGCTCACCAGAAACCAGGGGCGAGCAGTACTTC CASSPETRGEQYF
TRBJ1-4 TRBV4-1 TRBD1 many TGCGCCAGCAGCCAAGCACCGGGACAGGGAGATGAAAAACTGTTTTTT CASSQAPGQGDEKLFF
TRBJ1-4 TRBV2 TRBD1 many TGTGCCAGCAGATTGACAGGGGGCGCATCTAATGAAAAACTGTTTTTT CASRLTGGASNEKLFF
TRBJ1-1 TRBV5-8 NA many TGTGCCAGCAGCGACCCCACCGAGGGGCAAAGGTCTGAAGCTTTCTTT CASSDPTEGQRSEAFF
TRBJ1-4 TRBV2 NA many TGTGCCAGCAGTCTAGGACAGCGAACTAATGAAAAACTGTTTTTT CASSLGQRTNEKLFF
TRBJ1-1 TRBV11-2 NA many TGTGCCAGCAGCTCTTCGTCAGGGAAGGCTTTCTTT CASSSSSGKAFF
TRBJ2-7 TRBV11-3 NA many TGTGCCAGCAGCTTGTACGGAGGGGGCGAGCAGTACTTC CASSLYGGGEQYF
TRBJ2-1 TRBV5-1 NA many TGCGCCAGCAGCTTGGTACAGGACAATGAGCAGTTCTTC CASSLVQDNEQFF
TRBJ2-1 TRBV5-1 NA many TGCGCCAGCAGCTTGGGTGGGGGGGCTCTCTACAATGAGCAGTTCTTC CASSLGGGALYNEQFF
TRBJ1-1 TRBV3-1 NA many TGTGCCAGCAGCCCACAGGGATATAACACTGAAGCTTTCTTT CASSPQGYNTEAFF
TRBJ1-4 TRBV28 NA many TGTGCCAGCAGAGGTGGAGACAGGAGTAATGAAAAACTGTTTTTT CASRGGDRSNEKLFF
TRBJ2-2 TRBV6-2/TRBV6-3 NA many TGTGCCAGCAGTTACGCCCCGAACACCGGGGAGCTGTTTTTT CASSYAPNTGELFF
TRBJ2-1 TRBV20-1 TRBD1 NA TGCAGTGCTGAAACGGGACAGGGGGACAATGAGCAGTTCTTC CSAETGQGDNEQFF
TRBJ1-2 TRBV20-1 NA many TGCAGTGTTCGGGACGGCCAAAACTATGGCTACACCTTC CSVRDGQNYGYTF
TRBJ1-5 TRBV7-2 TRBD1 many TGTGCCAGCAGCCCCAAGACAGGGGGCCGAATTAGCAATCAGCCCCAGCATTTT CASSPKTGGRISNQPQHF
TRBJ1-2 TRBV19 NA NA TGTGCCAGTATCCAGGACGGTAACTATGGCCACACCTTC CASIQDGNYGHTF
TRBJ1-2 TRBV7-8 TRBD1 NA TGTGCCAGCAGCCCTAGGTGGACAGGAAGACAATATGGCTACACCTTC CASSPRWTGRQYGYTF
TRBJ2-7 TRBV10-3 NA many TGTGCCGGCGCACCGAACGCCTACGAGCAGTACTTC CAGAPNAYEQYF
TRBJ1-1 TRBV10-1 NA NA TGCGCCAGCAGTGATGGGGTTTGGGCTTTCTTT CASSDGVWAFF